This note documents a single TCR beta chain sequence. The sample comes from a study of T cell changes during pregnancy in multiple sclerosis. TCRdb's copy holds only in-frame clones and misses some; the assay was immunoSEQ multiplex PCR. The repertoire holds more than 65,000 clones, with over 85% as singletons. Germline CDR1 reads SGHVS; CDR2 reads FQNEAQ. The V gene lost 1 base and the J gene lost 7 bases, with 13 bases spanning the gap. There are 14 residues in the CDR3. The source material was CD4+ T cells from peripheral blood mononuclear cells, sampled before pregnancy. J is TRBJ2-5 and V is TRBV7-8, with D perhaps TRBD2 (6 bases). The source is a female donor with multiple sclerosis, enrolled in a pregnancy study. CDR3 bases: TGTGCCAGCAGCTTAGAACCGGGGGTTAGGACCCAGTACTTC. Its protein product is CASSLEPGVRTQYF.